The sequence of this T cell receptor (beta chain) was determined in a study of CD4 T cells in relation to SARS-CoV-2 and coronaviruses. Background on the study: Convalescent donors were aged 21 to 72, with median approximately 42 years. The restricting HLA molecule for shared crossreactive spike epitopes was mapped. Study findings and constraints: According to naive versus memory sequencing, detected responses are memory recall, not newly primed.

Clones were sequenced by immunoSEQ multiplex PCR, and TCRdb holds only the in-frame ones, with some missing. Of about 37,000 clones listed, approximately 83% are singletons. With regard to this clone: As yet, its antigen is unknown.

Sequenced input: memory CD4+ T cells from PBMCs. The receptor comes from an adult with COVID-19.

This CDR3 is CASSIRTELPGMEQFF. The CDR3 DNA reads TGTGCCAGTAGTATTCGCACGGAACTACCTGGTATGGAGCAGTTCTTC. The V and J genes are TRBV19 and TRBJ2-1; D ambiguous. Germline-derived CDR1 and CDR2 are LNHDA and SQIVND (reference sequence). The CDR3 sequence is 16 residues long. V was pared by 3 bases and J by 10 bases, with 22 bases between.